This T cell receptor beta chain is drawn from a study of OX40 agonist ivuxolimab in advanced cancers. Study-wide background: The study gave patients intravenous ivuxolimab at 0.01 to 10 mg/kg every 2 weeks.

Method: immunoSEQ multiplex PCR; TCRdb's copy keeps in-frame clones and lacks some. The sample yields about 56,000 clones, roughly 80% seen once. V gave up 4 bases and J gave up 2 bases; unmatched junction bases: 4. Germline assignment: CDR1 SGHAT and CDR2 FQNNGV. This CDR3 region has 15 residues. This specimen consisted of CD4+ or CD8+ T cells sorted from blood, obtained in a trial of the OX40 agonist ivuxolimab. This rearrangement joins TRBV11-2 to TRBJ2-5; 10 bases match TRBD1. The source of this sequence is an adult with an advanced solid tumor such as melanoma, head and neck, liver or kidney cancer. CDR3 in amino acids: CASSSPDRGQETQYF. The CDR3 coding sequence is TGTGCCAGCAGCTCCCCGGACAGGGGGCAAGAGACCCAGTACTTC.